The present entry profiles one T cell receptor (beta chain) with its context. Its target is not known. Run at survey level, the immunoSEQ assay was version v3.0. Repertoires were generated with immunoSEQ multiplex PCR, while TCRdb's copy carries only in-frame clones and drops some. The table lists 30,000 to 40,000 clones, around 83% of them singletons. The data belong to a study of long-term antiretroviral therapy in people with HIV. Study at large: Specimens dating back about a decade before the 2015 immediate-ART recommendation are the oldest included.

Whole-study results and caveats: Regardless of time point, clones expanded before ART dominated the repertoire. Diversity increased after ART yet remained lower than in transplant donor controls.

Germline assignment: CDR1 MDHEN and CDR2 SYDVKM. After removal of 6 bases from V and 6 bases from J, the junction contained 5 bases not matched to a gene. This CDR3 contains 13 residues. The gene calls are TRBV28 and TRBJ2-7; 10 bases match TRBD1. The source of this sequence is a man in his late teens or twenties with HIV. This sample comprised unsorted PBMCs, obtained 1 year after starting antiretroviral therapy. CDR3 region: CASSRQGAGEQYF. CDR3 sequence (DNA): TGTGCCAGCAGCCGACAGGGGGCGGGCGAGCAGTACTTC.